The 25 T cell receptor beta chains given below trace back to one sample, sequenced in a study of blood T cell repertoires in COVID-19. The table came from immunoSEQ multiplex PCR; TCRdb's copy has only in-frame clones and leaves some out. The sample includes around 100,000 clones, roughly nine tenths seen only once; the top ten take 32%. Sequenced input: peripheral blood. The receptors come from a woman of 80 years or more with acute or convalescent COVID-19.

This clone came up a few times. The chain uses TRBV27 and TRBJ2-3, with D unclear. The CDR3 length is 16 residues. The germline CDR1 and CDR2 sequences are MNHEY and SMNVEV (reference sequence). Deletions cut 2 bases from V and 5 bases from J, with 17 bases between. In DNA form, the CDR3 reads TGTGCCAGCAGTTTAGCGTTGATTGGGCTTGGAGATACGCAGTATTTT. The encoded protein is CASSLALIGLGDTQYF.

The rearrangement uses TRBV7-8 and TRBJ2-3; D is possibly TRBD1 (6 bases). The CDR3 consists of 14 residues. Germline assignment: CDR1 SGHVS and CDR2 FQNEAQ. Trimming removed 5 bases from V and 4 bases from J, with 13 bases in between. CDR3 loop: CASSIHRVADTQYF. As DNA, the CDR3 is TGTGCCAGCAGCATTCACAGGGTTGCAGATACGCAGTATTTT. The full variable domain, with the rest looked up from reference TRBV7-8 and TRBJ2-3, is GAGVSQSPRYKVAKRGQDVALRCDPISGHVSLFWYQQALGQGPEFLTYFQNEAQLDKSGLPSDRFFAERPEGSVSTLKIQRTQQEDSAVYLCASSIHRVADTQYFGPGTRLTVL.

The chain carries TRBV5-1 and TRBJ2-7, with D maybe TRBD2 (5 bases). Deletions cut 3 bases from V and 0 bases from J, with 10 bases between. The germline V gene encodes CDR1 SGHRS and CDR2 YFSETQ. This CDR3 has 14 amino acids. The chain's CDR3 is CASSSTGSSYEQYF. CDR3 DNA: TGCGCCAGCAGCTCGACGGGGAGCTCCTACGAGCAGTACTTC.

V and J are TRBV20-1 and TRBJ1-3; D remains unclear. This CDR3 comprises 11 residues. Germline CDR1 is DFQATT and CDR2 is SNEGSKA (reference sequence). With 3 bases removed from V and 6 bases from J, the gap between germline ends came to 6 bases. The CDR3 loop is CSASYLNTIYF. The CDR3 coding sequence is TGCAGTGCTAGTTATTTAAACACCATATATTTT.

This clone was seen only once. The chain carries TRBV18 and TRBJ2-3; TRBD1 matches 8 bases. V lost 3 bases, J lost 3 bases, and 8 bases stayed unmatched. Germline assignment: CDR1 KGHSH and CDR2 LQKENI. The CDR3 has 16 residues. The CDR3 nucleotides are TGTGCCAGCTCACCTCCAGGGGGCGCCAGGACAGATACGCAGTATTTT. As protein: CASSPPGGARTDTQYF.

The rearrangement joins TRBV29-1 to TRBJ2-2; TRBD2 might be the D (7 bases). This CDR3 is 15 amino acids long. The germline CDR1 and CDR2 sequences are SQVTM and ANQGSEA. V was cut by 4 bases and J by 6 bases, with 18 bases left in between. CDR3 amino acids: CSVASFGGLAGELFF. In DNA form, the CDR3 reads TGCAGCGTTGCCTCCTTCGGGGGGCTCGCCGGGGAGCTGTTTTTT.

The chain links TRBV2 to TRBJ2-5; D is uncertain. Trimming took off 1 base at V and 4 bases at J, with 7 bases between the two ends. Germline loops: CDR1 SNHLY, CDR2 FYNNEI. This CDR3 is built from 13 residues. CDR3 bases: TGTGCCAGCAGTGAAGAGACTTCAGAGACCCAGTACTTC. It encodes CASSEETSETQYF.

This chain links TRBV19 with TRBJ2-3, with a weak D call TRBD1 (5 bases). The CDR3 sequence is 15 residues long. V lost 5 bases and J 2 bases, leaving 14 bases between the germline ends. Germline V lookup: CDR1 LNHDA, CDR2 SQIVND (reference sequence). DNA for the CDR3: TGTGCCAGTAGTCCCTCCCAGGGAACCACAGATACGCAGTATTTT. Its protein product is CASSPSQGTTDTQYF.

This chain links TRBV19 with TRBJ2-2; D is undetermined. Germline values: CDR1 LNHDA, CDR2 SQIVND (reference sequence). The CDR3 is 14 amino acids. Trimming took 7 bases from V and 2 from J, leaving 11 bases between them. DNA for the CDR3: TGTGCCAGTAACAACGATTTAAACACCGGGGAGCTGTTTTTT. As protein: CASNNDLNTGELFF.

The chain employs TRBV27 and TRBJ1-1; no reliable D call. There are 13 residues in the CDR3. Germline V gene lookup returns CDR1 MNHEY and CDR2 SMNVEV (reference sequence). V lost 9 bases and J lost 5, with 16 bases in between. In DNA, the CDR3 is TGTGCCAGTCGTACTAACTGGAGGACTGAAGCTTTCTTT. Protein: CASRTNWRTEAFF.

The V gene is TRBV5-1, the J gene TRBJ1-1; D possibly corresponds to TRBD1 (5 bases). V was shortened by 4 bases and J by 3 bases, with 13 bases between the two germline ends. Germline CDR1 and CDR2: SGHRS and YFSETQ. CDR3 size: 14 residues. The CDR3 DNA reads TGCGCCAGCAGCCCCCCGGGGGGGGACACTGAAGCTTTCTTT. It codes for CASSPPGGDTEAFF.

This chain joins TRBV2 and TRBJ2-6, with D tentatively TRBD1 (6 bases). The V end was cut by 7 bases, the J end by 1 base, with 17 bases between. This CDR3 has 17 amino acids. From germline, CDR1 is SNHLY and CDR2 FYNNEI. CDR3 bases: TGTGCCAGCAAACCGGGACATTTTGGTTCTGGGGCCAACGTCCTGACTTTC. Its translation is CASKPGHFGSGANVLTF. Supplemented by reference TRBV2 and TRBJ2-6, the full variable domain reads EPEVTQTPSHQVTQMGQEVILRCVPISNHLYFYWYRQILGQKVEFLVSFYNNEISEKSEIFDDQFSVERPDGSNFTLKIRSTKLEDSAMYFCASKPGHFGSGANVLTFGAGSRLTVL.

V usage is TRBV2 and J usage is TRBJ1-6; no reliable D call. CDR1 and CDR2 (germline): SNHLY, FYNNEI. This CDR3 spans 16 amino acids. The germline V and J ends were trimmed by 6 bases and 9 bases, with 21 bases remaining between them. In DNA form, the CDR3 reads TGTGCCAGCAGAGCGGACCAAATTGGGTCCTTTTCACCCCTCCACTTT. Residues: CASRADQIGSFSPLHF.

This chain's CDR3 is CASSLWAGLDEQFF. CDR3 DNA: TGTGCCAGCAGCCTTTGGGCGGGCTTGGATGAGCAGTTCTTC. The chain employs TRBV7-2 and TRBJ2-1, with a possible D match to TRBD2 (5 bases). The CDR3 runs to 14 residues. The germline gives CDR1 SGHTA, CDR2 FQGNSA. V was trimmed by 5 bases and J by 8 bases, leaving 16 bases between them.

The CDR3 here is CASMTRWTGVGLARENTIYF. CDR3 DNA: TGTGCCAGTATGACGAGATGGACAGGGGTTGGACTCGCCCGAGAAAACACCATATATTTT. V and J are TRBV19 and TRBJ1-3, with TRBD1 matching over 9 bases. The CDR3 is 20 amino acids. The J segment lost 6 bases and the V segment lost 7 bases, leaving 25 bases of the junction unmatched. Germline CDR1 LNHDA, CDR2 SQIVND (reference sequence).

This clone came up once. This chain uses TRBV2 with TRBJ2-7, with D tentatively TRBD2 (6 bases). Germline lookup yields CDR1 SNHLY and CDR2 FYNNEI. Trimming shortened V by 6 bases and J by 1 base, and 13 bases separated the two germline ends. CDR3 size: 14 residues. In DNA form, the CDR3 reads TGTGCCAGCAGGGAGGCTAGCGTATCCTACGAGCAGTACTTC. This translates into CASREASVSYEQYF.

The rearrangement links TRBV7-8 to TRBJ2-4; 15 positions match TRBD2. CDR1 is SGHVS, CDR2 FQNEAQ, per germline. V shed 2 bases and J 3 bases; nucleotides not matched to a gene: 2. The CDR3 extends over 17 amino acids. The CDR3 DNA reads TGTGCCAGCAGCTTATGGACTAGCGGGGGGGGCAAAAACATTCAGTACTTC. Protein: CASSLWTSGGGKNIQYF.

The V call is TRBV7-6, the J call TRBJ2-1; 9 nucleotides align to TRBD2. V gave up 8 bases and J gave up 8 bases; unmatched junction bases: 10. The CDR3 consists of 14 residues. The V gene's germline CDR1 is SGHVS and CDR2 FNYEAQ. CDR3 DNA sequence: TGTGCCAGCTCGGGGCGGGGGGGTTACGATGAGCAGTTCTTC. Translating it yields CASSGRGGYDEQFF.

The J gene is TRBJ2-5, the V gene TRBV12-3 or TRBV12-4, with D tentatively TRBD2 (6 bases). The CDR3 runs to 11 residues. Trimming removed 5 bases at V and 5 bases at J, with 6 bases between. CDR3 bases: TGTGCCAGCAGTGCGGGGGAGACCCAGTACTTC. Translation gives CASSAGETQYF.

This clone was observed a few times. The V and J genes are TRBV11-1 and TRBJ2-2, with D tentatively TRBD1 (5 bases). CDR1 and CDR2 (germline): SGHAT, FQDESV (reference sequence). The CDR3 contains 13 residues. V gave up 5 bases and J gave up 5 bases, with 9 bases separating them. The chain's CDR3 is CASSLRVTGELFF. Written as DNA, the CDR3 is TGTGCCAGCAGCCTCAGGGTTACCGGGGAGCTGTTTTTT.

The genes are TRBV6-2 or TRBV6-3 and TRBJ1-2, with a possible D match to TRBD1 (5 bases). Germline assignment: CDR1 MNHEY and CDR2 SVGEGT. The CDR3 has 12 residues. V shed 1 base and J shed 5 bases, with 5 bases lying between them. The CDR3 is CASSYWTYGYTF. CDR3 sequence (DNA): TGTGCCAGCAGTTACTGGACATATGGCTACACCTTC.

CDR3 nucleotides: TGTGCCAGCAGTCCCTCGACTATTAACGAGCAGTACTTC. This encodes CASSPSTINEQYF. This chain links TRBV6-5 with TRBJ2-7; tentatively, D is TRBD2 (5 bases). The length of the CDR3 is 13 residues. Trimming removed 5 bases at V and 5 bases at J, with 13 bases between. CDR1 is MNHEY, CDR2 SVGAGI, per germline.

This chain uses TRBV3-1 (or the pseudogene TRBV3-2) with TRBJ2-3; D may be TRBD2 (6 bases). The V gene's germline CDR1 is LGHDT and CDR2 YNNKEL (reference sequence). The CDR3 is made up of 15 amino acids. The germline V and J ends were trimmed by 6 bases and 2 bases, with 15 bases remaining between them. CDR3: CASSPTGVATDTQYF. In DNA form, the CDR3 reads TGTGCCAGCAGTCCGACGGGGGTCGCCACAGATACGCAGTATTTT.

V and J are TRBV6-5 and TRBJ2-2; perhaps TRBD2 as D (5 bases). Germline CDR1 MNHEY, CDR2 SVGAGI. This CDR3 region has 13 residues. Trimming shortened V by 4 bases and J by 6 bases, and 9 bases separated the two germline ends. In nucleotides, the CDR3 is TGTGCCAGCAGTTCTCTAGCCGCCGGGGAGCTGTTTTTT. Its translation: CASSSLAAGELFF.

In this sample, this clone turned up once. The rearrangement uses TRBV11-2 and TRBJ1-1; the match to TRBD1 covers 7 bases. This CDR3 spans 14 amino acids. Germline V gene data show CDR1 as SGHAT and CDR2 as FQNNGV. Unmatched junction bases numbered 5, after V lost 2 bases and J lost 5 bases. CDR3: CASSLLGGSTEAFF. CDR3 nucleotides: TGTGCCAGCAGCTTATTAGGGGGCTCTACTGAAGCTTTCTTT.